This entry describes one T cell receptor beta chain. Method: immunoSEQ multiplex PCR; TCRdb's copy keeps in-frame clones and lacks some. The table has approximately 92,000 clones, over 80% seen once. The data were taken from a study of blood T cell repertoires in COVID-19. This CDR3 comprises 13 residues. Trimming took 3 bases from V and 11 from J, leaving 14 bases between them. Germline-derived CDR1 and CDR2 are LNHDA and SQIVND (reference sequence). The chain carries TRBV19 and TRBJ1-5; maybe TRBD1 (5 bases). The specimen was peripheral blood. The origin of this receptor is a man older than 75 with acute or convalescent COVID-19. Here the CDR3 reads CASSMDTPPAQHF. CDR3 coding DNA: TGTGCCAGTAGTATGGACACACCTCCGGCCCAGCATTTT.